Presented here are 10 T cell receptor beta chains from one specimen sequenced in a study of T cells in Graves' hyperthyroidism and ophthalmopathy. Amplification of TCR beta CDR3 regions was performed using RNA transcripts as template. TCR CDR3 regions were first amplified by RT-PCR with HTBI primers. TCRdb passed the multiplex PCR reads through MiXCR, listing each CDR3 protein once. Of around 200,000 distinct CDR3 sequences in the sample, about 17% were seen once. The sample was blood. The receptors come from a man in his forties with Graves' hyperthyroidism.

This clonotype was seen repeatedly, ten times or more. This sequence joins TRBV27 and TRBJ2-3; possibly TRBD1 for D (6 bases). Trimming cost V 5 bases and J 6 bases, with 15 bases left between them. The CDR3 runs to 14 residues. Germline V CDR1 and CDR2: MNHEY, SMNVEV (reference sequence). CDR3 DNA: TGTGCCAGCAGTCCGCGACAGGCCCGGGATACGCAGTATTTT. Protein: CASSPRQARDTQYF.

CDR3 sequence: CASSFTRLAGGQETQYF. The CDR3 bases are TGTGCCAGCAGCTTTACTAGACTAGCGGGGGGGCAAGAGACCCAGTACTTC. The chain recombines TRBV7-9 with TRBJ2-5, with 14 bases identical to TRBD2. Germline loops: CDR1 SEHNR, CDR2 FQNEAQ (reference sequence). This CDR3 spans 17 amino acids. With V trimmed by 3 bases and J by 2 bases, 5 bases remained unmatched.

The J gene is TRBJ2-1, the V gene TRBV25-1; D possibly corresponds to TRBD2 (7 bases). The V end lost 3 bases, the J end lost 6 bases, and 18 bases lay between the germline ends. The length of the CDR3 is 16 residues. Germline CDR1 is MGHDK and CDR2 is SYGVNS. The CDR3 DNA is TGTGCCAGCAGTGACCCCTTGAAGGGGGGGGGCAATGAGCAGTTCTTC. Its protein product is CASSDPLKGGGNEQFF.

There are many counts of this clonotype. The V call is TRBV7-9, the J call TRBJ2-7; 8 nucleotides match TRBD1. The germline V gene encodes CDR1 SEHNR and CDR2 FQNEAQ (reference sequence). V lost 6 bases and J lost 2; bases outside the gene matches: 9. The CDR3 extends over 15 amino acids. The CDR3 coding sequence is TGTGCCAGCAGGGACCCGGGACAGGTGACCTACGAGCAGTACTTC. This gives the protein CASRDPGQVTYEQYF.

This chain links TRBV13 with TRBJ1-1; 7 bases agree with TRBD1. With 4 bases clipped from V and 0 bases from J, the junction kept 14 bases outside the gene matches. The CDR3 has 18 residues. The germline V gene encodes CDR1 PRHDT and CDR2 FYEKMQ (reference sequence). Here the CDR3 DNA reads TGTGCCAGCAGCTCCACCAGGGAGACAGGGCGAATGAACACTGAAGCTTTCTTT. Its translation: CASSSTRETGRMNTEAFF.

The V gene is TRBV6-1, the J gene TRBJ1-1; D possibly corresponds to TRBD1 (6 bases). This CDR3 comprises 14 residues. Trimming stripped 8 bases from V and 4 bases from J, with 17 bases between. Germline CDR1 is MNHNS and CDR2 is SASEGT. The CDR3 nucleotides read TGTGCCAGCCGTATGTTAGGGGGGGCCACTGAAGCTTTCTTT. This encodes CASRMLGGATEAFF.

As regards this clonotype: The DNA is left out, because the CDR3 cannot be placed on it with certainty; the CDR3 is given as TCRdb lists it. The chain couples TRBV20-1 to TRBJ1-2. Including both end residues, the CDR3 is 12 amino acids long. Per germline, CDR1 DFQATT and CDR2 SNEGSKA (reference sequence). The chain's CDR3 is CCARPDDYGCTF.

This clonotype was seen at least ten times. CDR3 nucleotide sequence: TGTGCCAGCAGCTTAGGACCAGACTCCTACGAGCAGTACTTC. Translated, it gives CASSLGPDSYEQYF. This chain links TRBV7-2 with TRBJ2-7, with no clear D. Germline CDR1 and CDR2: SGHTA and FQGNSA. CDR3 length equals 14 residues. The V gene lost 1 base and the J gene lost 0 bases, with 7 bases spanning the gap.

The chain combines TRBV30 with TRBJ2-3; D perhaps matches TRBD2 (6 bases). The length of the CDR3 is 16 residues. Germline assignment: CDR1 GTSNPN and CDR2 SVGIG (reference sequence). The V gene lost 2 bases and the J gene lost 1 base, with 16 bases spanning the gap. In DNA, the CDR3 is TGTGCCTGGAGTCTCGGATTCGGGGAGGGCACAGATACGCAGTATTTT. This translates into CAWSLGFGEGTDTQYF.

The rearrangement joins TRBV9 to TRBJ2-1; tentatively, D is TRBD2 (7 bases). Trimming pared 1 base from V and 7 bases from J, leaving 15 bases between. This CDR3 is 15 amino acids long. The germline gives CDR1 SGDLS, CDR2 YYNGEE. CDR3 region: CASSVQGGARNEQFF. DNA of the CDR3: TGTGCCAGCAGCGTACAAGGGGGGGCACGGAATGAGCAGTTCTTC.